This entry is about one TCR beta chain. Its antigen is undetermined. TCRdb keeps only in-frame clones here, not all; method: immunoSEQ multiplex PCR. The sample has tens of thousands of clones, approximately 90% seen once; the top ten hold nearly 15%. The germline CDR1 and CDR2 sequences are SNHLY and FYNNEI. V shed 3 bases, J shed 7 bases, and the junction held 4 bases outside the gene matches. This CDR3 spans 15 amino acids. This entry belongs to a study of OX40 agonist ivuxolimab in advanced cancers. Background on the study: Age averaged roughly 60 years (range about 20 to 79), and 82.7% were male. General study findings and limits: No antigen was identified for the clonally expanded peripheral T cells.

This TCR was recovered from an adult with an advanced solid tumor such as melanoma, head and neck, liver or kidney cancer. V and J are TRBV2 and TRBJ2-3, with TRBD2 matching 13 bases. The material sequenced was CD4+ or CD8+ T cells sorted from blood, taken in a trial of the OX40 agonist ivuxolimab. CDR3 loop: CASSETSGRTNTQYF. The DNA for the CDR3 is TGTGCCAGCAGTGAGACTAGCGGGAGGACAAATACGCAGTATTTT.